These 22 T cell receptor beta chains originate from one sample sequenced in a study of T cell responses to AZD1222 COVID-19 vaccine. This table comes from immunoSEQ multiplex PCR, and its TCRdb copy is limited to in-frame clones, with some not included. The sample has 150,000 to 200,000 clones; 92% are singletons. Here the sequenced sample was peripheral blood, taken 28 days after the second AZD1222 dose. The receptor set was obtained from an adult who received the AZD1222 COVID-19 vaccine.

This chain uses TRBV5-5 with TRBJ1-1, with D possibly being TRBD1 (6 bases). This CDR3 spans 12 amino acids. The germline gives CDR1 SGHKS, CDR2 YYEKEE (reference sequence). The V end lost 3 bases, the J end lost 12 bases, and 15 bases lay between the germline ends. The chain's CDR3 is CASSSLQGSTFF. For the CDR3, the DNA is TGTGCCAGCAGCTCCTTACAGGGATCAACTTTCTTT. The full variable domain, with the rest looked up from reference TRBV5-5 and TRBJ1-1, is DAGVTQSPTHLIKTRGQQVTLRCSPISGHKSVSWYQQVLGQGPQFIFQYYEKEERGRGNFPDRFSARQFPNYSSELNVNALLLGDSALYLCASSSLQGSTFFGQGTRLTVV.

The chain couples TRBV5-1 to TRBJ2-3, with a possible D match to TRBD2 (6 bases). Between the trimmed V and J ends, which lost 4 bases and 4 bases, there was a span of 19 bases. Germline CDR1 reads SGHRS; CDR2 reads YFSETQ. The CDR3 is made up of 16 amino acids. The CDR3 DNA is TGCGCCAGCAGCCCCACTGTTGGTAGCGGTGCAGATACGCAGTATTTT. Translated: CASSPTVGSGADTQYF.

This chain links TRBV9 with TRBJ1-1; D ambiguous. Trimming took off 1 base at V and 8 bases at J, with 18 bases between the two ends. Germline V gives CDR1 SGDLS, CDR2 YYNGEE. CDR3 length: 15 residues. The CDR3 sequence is CASSVRATLGREAFF. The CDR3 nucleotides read TGTGCCAGCAGCGTAAGGGCAACTCTGGGTAGGGAAGCTTTCTTT.

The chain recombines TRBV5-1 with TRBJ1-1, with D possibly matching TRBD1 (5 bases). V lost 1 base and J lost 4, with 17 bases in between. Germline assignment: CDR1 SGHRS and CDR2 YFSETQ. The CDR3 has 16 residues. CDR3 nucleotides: TGCGCCAGCAGCTTGCAGGCCGGCAGGGCCGGCACTGAAGCTTTCTTT. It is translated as CASSLQAGRAGTEAFF.

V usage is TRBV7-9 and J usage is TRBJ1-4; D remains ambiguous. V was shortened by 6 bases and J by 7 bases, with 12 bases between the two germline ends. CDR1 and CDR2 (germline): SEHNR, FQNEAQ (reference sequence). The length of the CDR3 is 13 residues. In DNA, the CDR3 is TGTGCCAGCAGAGGGCACTCCGCTGAAAAACTGTTTTTT. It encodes CASRGHSAEKLFF.

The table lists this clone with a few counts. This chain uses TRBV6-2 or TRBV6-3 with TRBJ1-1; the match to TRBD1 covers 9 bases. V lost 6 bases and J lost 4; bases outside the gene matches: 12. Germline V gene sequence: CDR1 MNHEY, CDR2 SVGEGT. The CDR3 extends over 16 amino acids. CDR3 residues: CASSPTGGRLGTEAFF. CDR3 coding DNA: TGTGCCAGCAGCCCTACAGGGGGCAGGTTGGGCACTGAAGCTTTCTTT.

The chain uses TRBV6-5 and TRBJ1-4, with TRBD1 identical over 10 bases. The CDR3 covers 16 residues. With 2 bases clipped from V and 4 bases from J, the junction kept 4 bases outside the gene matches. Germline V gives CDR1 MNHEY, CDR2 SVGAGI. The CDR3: CASSYMDRGVNEKLFF. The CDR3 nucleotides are TGTGCCAGCAGTTACATGGACAGGGGGGTTAATGAAAAACTGTTTTTT.

The DNA for the CDR3 is TGTGCCAGCAGCGTAGATTACGCCGGGGAGCTGTTTTTT. Translation: CASSVDYAGELFF. The chain joins TRBV9 to TRBJ2-2; D not certain. The CDR3 loop spans 13 amino acids. V shed 0 bases and J shed 6 bases, with 6 bases lying between them. In germline, CDR1 is SGDLS, CDR2 YYNGEE.

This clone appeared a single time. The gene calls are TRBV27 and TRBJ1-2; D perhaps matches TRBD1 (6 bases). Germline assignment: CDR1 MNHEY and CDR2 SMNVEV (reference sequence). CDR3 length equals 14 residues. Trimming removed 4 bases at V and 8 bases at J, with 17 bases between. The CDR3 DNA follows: TGTGCCAGCAGTTCTGTGGGGGCGTACGGCGGCTACACCTTC. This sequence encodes CASSSVGAYGGYTF.

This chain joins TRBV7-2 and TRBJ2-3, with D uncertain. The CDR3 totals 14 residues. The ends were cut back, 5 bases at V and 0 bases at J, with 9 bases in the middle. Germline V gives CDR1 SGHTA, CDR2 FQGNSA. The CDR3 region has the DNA TGTGCCAGCAGCAACTGGCTTAGCACAGATACGCAGTATTTT. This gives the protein CASSNWLSTDTQYF.

The CDR3 nucleotides are TGTGCCAGCAGTAAGGTAGACAGAGGATATGGCTACACCTTC. This codes for CASSKVDRGYGYTF. The gene calls are TRBV6-5 and TRBJ1-2; tentatively, D is TRBD1 (5 bases). V lost 5 bases, J lost 5 bases, and 15 bases lay in between. The CDR3 is 14 amino acids. Per the germline V gene, CDR1 is MNHEY and CDR2 is SVGAGI.

The CDR3 region is CASSQKGTNTEAFF. CDR3 sequence (DNA): TGTGCCAGCAGCCAAAAAGGGACAAACACTGAAGCTTTCTTT. The chain joins TRBV3-1 (or the pseudogene TRBV3-2) to TRBJ1-1, with TRBD1 as a possible D gene (6 bases). Trimming removed 2 bases from V and 2 bases from J, with 9 bases in between. The CDR3 extends over 14 amino acids. Germline loops: CDR1 LGHDT, CDR2 YNNKEL (reference sequence).

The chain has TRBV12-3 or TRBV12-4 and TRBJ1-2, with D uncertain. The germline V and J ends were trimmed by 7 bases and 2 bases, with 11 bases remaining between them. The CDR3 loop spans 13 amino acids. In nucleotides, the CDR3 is TGTGCCAGCACCCTAATTTTAAACTATGGCTACACCTTC. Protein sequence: CASTLILNYGYTF.

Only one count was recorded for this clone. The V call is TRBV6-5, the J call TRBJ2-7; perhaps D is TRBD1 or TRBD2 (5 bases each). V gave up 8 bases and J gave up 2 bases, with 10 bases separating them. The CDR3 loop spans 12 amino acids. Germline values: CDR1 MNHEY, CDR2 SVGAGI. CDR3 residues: CASVGAAYEQYF. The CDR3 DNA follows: TGTGCCAGCGTCGGGGCGGCCTACGAGCAGTACTTC.

The CDR3 protein is CASSPRFPGELFF. The CDR3 region has the DNA TGTGCCAGCAGCCCTAGGTTCCCCGGGGAGCTGTTTTTT. The chain joins TRBV5-4 to TRBJ2-2; no reliable D call. Germline loops: CDR1 SGHNT, CDR2 YYREEE (reference sequence). Trimming left V 4 bases short and J 6 bases short, with 10 bases between. The CDR3 is made up of 13 amino acids.

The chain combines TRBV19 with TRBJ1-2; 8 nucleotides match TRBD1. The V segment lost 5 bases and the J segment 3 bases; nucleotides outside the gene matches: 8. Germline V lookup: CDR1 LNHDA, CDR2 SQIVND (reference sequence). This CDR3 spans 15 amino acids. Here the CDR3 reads CASSERRTGYYGYTF. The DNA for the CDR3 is TGTGCCAGTAGTGAAAGGAGGACAGGGTACTATGGCTACACCTTC.

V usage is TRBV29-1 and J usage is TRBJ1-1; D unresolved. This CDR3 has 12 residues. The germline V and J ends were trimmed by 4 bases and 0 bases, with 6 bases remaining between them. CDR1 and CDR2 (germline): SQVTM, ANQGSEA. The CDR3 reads CSVAHMNTEAFF. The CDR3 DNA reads TGCAGCGTTGCCCATATGAACACTGAAGCTTTCTTT.

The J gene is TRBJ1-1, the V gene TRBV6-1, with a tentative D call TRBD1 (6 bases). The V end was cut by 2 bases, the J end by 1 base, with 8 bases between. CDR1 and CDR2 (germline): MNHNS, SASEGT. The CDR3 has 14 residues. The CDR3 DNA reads TGTGCCAGCAGTGAACCAGGGGCGAACACTGAAGCTTTCTTT. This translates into CASSEPGANTEAFF.

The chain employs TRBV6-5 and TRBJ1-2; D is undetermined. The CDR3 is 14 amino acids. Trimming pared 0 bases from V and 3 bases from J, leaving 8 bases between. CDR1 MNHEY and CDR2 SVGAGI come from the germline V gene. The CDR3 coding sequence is TGTGCCAGCAGTTACTCGAGATTCCACTATGGCTACACCTTC. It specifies CASSYSRFHYGYTF.

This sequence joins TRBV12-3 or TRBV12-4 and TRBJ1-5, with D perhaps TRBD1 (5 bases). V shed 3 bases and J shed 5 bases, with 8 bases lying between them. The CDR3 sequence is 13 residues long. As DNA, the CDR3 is TGTGCCAGCAGTTTGATGGGGGATCAGCCCCAGCATTTT. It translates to CASSLMGDQPQHF.

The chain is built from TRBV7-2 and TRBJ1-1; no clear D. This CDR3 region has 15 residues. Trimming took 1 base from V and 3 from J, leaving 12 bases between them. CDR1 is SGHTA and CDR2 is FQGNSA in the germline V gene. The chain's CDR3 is CASSLEGWADTEAFF. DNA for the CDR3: TGTGCCAGCAGCTTAGAAGGGTGGGCAGACACTGAAGCTTTCTTT.

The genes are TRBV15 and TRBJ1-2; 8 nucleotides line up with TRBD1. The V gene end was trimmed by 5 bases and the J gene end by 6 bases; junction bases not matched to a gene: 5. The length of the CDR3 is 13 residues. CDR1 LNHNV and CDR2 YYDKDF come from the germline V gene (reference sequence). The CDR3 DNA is TGTGCCACCAGCTACCAGGGGGCGCATGGCTACACCTTC. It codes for CATSYQGAHGYTF.